These T cell receptor beta chains were read from a single sample in a study of blood T cell repertoires in COVID-19. The protocol was immunoSEQ multiplex PCR, while the TCRdb copy is restricted to in-frame clones and leaves out a portion. The sample shows about 250,000 clones, about 89% of them seen only once. The source material was peripheral blood. These receptors came from a woman in her thirties or forties who had recovered from COVID-19. Both conserved end residues are part of each CDR3. Each record gives: clone size, J gene, V gene, D gene, CDR3 DNA, CDR3 protein. A D gene is named only where the DNA matches it firmly. Not every row has a clone size; where given, it reads once, few, many or a size class.

abundance: few
j_gene: TRBJ2-1
v_gene: TRBV3-1/TRBV3-2
d_gene: NA
CDR3nt: TGTGCCAGCAGCCAAGTCTATGAGCAGTTCTTC
CDR3aa: CASSQVYEQFF

abundance: NA
j_gene: TRBJ1-2
v_gene: TRBV14
d_gene: TRBD1
CDR3nt: TGTGCCAGCAGCTTCGACAGGGGCTATGGCTACACCTTC
CDR3aa: CASSFDRGYGYTF

abundance: few
j_gene: TRBJ2-5
v_gene: TRBV4-2
d_gene: NA
CDR3nt: TGTGCCAGCAGCCAAGAATCCTGGGGAGTAAAGTACTTC
CDR3aa: CASSQESWGVKYF

abundance: NA
j_gene: TRBJ2-7
v_gene: TRBV27
d_gene: TRBD1
CDR3nt: TGTGCCAGCAGTTTACGGACCCCGACAGGGATCTACGTTGTCAAGCAGTACTTC
CDR3aa: CASSLRTPTGIYVVKQYF

abundance: NA
j_gene: TRBJ2-7
v_gene: TRBV19
d_gene: NA
CDR3nt: TGTGCCAGTAGTATTTTGTTCGGGGAAGGAAACGAGCAGTACTTC
CDR3aa: CASSILFGEGNEQYF

abundance: NA
j_gene: TRBJ2-2
v_gene: TRBV19
d_gene: NA
CDR3nt: TGTGCCAGTACCGCCGCGGCGTGGCGTGACACCGGGGAGCTGTTTTTT
CDR3aa: CASTAAAWRDTGELFF

abundance: once
j_gene: TRBJ1-4
v_gene: TRBV5-5
d_gene: TRBD1
CDR3nt: TGTGCCAGCAGCTTCGGACAGGGGGCAACTAATGAAAAACTGTTTTTT
CDR3aa: CASSFGQGATNEKLFF

abundance: NA
j_gene: TRBJ2-1
v_gene: TRBV25-1
d_gene: NA
CDR3nt: TGTGCCAGCACCCCACCGAACTGGGCGGCGGGTGAGCAGTTCTTC
CDR3aa: CASTPPNWAAGEQFF

abundance: NA
j_gene: TRBJ1-1
v_gene: TRBV5-5
d_gene: NA
CDR3nt: TGTGCCAGCAGCTTTATCAGGGAGGGCACTGAAGCTTTCTTT
CDR3aa: CASSFIREGTEAFF

abundance: NA
j_gene: TRBJ2-7
v_gene: TRBV11-3
d_gene: NA
CDR3nt: TGTGCCAGCAGCGTCAGGGTCGAGCAGTACTTC
CDR3aa: CASSVRVEQYF

abundance: NA
j_gene: TRBJ2-1
v_gene: TRBV5-1
d_gene: TRBD2
CDR3nt: TGCGCCAGCAGCTTGGTGGCTAGCGGCCACTACAATGAGCAGTTCTTC
CDR3aa: CASSLVASGHYNEQFF

abundance: once
j_gene: TRBJ2-5
v_gene: TRBV2
d_gene: TRBD1
CDR3nt: TGTGCCAGCAGGCCGGACAGGACATCCCAAGAGACCCAGTACTTC
CDR3aa: CASRPDRTSQETQYF

abundance: NA
j_gene: TRBJ2-5
v_gene: TRBV7-3
d_gene: NA
CDR3nt: TGTGCCAGCAGCTTAATCGCAGTTGGAGGGGAGACCCAGTACTTC
CDR3aa: CASSLIAVGGETQYF

abundance: once
j_gene: TRBJ2-5
v_gene: TRBV7-8
d_gene: NA
CDR3nt: TGTGCCAGCAGCAACAGGCGGCTAGTATGGCGGGAGACCCAGTACTTC
CDR3aa: CASSNRRLVWRETQYF

abundance: few
j_gene: TRBJ2-1
v_gene: TRBV29-1
d_gene: TRBD2
CDR3nt: TGCAGCGTGTCAACTAGCGGGAGTGGGTATGAGCAGTTCTTC
CDR3aa: CSVSTSGSGYEQFF

abundance: NA
j_gene: TRBJ2-2
v_gene: TRBV2
d_gene: NA
CDR3nt: TGTGCCAGCAGTGTACAGGCCGGGGAGCTGTTTTTT
CDR3aa: CASSVQAGELFF

abundance: NA
j_gene: TRBJ2-7
v_gene: TRBV7-9
d_gene: TRBD1
CDR3nt: TGTGCCAGCAGCTTAGAACAGGGGGCTCACGAGCAGTACTTC
CDR3aa: CASSLEQGAHEQYF

abundance: once
j_gene: TRBJ2-7
v_gene: TRBV18
d_gene: NA
CDR3nt: TGTGCCAGCTCACAGAGCGCGGTGGGCGGATCGGACTTCTACGAGCAGTACTTC
CDR3aa: CASSQSAVGGSDFYEQYF

abundance: NA
j_gene: TRBJ2-7
v_gene: TRBV2
d_gene: NA
CDR3nt: TGTGCCAGCAGTGAACTCACTGGTACCTACGAGCAGTACTTC
CDR3aa: CASSELTGTYEQYF

abundance: NA
j_gene: TRBJ2-7
v_gene: TRBV19
d_gene: NA
CDR3nt: TGTGCCAGTAGTGAACAGGGATCCTACGAGCAGTACTTC
CDR3aa: CASSEQGSYEQYF

abundance: NA
j_gene: TRBJ2-2
v_gene: TRBV19
d_gene: TRBD1
CDR3nt: TGTGCCAGTAGTAAAACAGGGGTTAACACCGGGGAGCTGTTTTTT
CDR3aa: CASSKTGVNTGELFF

abundance: NA
j_gene: TRBJ2-7
v_gene: TRBV4-1
d_gene: TRBD1
CDR3nt: TGCGCCAGCAGCCAAGGGACAGGGGGGGCCTACGAGCAGTACTTC
CDR3aa: CASSQGTGGAYEQYF

abundance: NA
j_gene: TRBJ2-1
v_gene: TRBV30
d_gene: TRBD2
CDR3nt: TGTGCCTGGAGTGTCGGGACTAGAGACAATGAGCAGTTCTTC
CDR3aa: CAWSVGTRDNEQFF

abundance: once
j_gene: TRBJ2-7
v_gene: TRBV5-1
d_gene: NA
CDR3nt: TGCGCCAGCAGCTCTCCCTCGGAAGCGAGCTCCTACGAGCAGTACTTC
CDR3aa: CASSSPSEASSYEQYF

abundance: NA
j_gene: TRBJ2-3
v_gene: TRBV2
d_gene: NA
CDR3nt: TGTGCCAGCAAAAAGATCGAGCAAGATACGCAGTATTTT
CDR3aa: CASKKIEQDTQYF

abundance: once
j_gene: TRBJ2-7
v_gene: TRBV21-1
d_gene: NA
CDR3nt: TGTGCCAGCAGCAAATACCCAGGGGGGAGCTCCTACGAGCAGTACTTC
CDR3aa: CASSKYPGGSSYEQYF

abundance: NA
j_gene: TRBJ1-1
v_gene: TRBV27
d_gene: TRBD1
CDR3nt: TGTGCCAGCACCAAACAGGGACAGGGAAAGCCTGAAGCTTTCTTT
CDR3aa: CASTKQGQGKPEAFF

abundance: NA
j_gene: TRBJ2-1
v_gene: TRBV3-1/TRBV3-2
d_gene: NA
CDR3nt: TGTGCCAGCAGCCAGGGTAACGTGGAGGATGAGCAGTTCTTC
CDR3aa: CASSQGNVEDEQFF

abundance: NA
j_gene: TRBJ2-4
v_gene: TRBV2
d_gene: NA
CDR3nt: TGTGCCAGCCGACCCTCGGGGGACATTCAGTACTTC
CDR3aa: CASRPSGDIQYF

abundance: NA
j_gene: TRBJ2-5
v_gene: TRBV7-6
d_gene: NA
CDR3nt: TGTGCCAGCAGCTTAGAGGGTTGGGGCACCCAAGAGACCCAGTACTTC
CDR3aa: CASSLEGWGTQETQYF

abundance: NA
j_gene: TRBJ2-5
v_gene: TRBV7-3
d_gene: TRBD2
CDR3nt: TGTGCCAGCAGCTTAGGGCTAGCGGGAGTACGTGACGAGACCCAGTACTTC
CDR3aa: CASSLGLAGVRDETQYF

abundance: NA
j_gene: TRBJ1-5
v_gene: TRBV27
d_gene: NA
CDR3nt: TGTGCCAGCGCCATGGACAGATACAATCAGCCCCAGCATTTT
CDR3aa: CASAMDRYNQPQHF

abundance: NA
j_gene: TRBJ1-4
v_gene: TRBV7-2
d_gene: NA
CDR3nt: TGTGCCAGCAGCAAGGGGCAGGGGAATGAAAAACTGTTTTTT
CDR3aa: CASSKGQGNEKLFF

abundance: NA
j_gene: TRBJ2-3
v_gene: TRBV4-1
d_gene: TRBD2
CDR3nt: TGCGCCAGCAGCCAAAGGATGGCTAGCGGGATAGGGGATACGCAGTATTTT
CDR3aa: CASSQRMASGIGDTQYF

abundance: NA
j_gene: TRBJ2-1
v_gene: TRBV6-2/TRBV6-3
d_gene: NA
CDR3nt: TGTGCCAGCAGTTACGCACGCCTAGCTGACTCCTACAATGAGCAGTTCTTC
CDR3aa: CASSYARLADSYNEQFF

abundance: NA
j_gene: TRBJ1-5
v_gene: TRBV6-4
d_gene: NA
CDR3nt: TGTGCCAGCAGTGACGTGAGGGGGAATCAGCCCCAGCATTTT
CDR3aa: CASSDVRGNQPQHF

abundance: NA
j_gene: TRBJ2-1
v_gene: TRBV24-1
d_gene: TRBD1
CDR3nt: TGTGCCACCAGCGCGACAGGGTTCTATGAGCAGTTCTTC
CDR3aa: CATSATGFYEQFF

abundance: NA
j_gene: TRBJ2-6
v_gene: TRBV24-1
d_gene: TRBD1
CDR3nt: TGTGCCACCAGTGACCGGGACAGGGTAGGGTCTGGGGCCAACGTCCTGACTTTC
CDR3aa: CATSDRDRVGSGANVLTF

abundance: NA
j_gene: TRBJ1-6
v_gene: TRBV11-2
d_gene: TRBD1
CDR3nt: TGTGCCAGCAGCTTAGATCCCCCTCGACAGGGGCTCACATATAATTCACCCCTCCACTTT
CDR3aa: CASSLDPPRQGLTYNSPLHF

abundance: once
j_gene: TRBJ2-7
v_gene: TRBV19
d_gene: TRBD2
CDR3nt: TGTGCCAGTAGTATTCTGGGTAGCGGGAGTATATACGAGCAGTACTTC
CDR3aa: CASSILGSGSIYEQYF

abundance: NA
j_gene: TRBJ2-7
v_gene: TRBV19
d_gene: TRBD1
CDR3nt: TGTGCCAGTACCATAACAGGGGGCGGATCCTACGAGCAGTACTTC
CDR3aa: CASTITGGGSYEQYF

abundance: few
j_gene: TRBJ1-2
v_gene: TRBV7-9
d_gene: TRBD1
CDR3nt: TGTGCCAGCAGCTTAGATGGACAGGGCAACTATGGCTACACCTTC
CDR3aa: CASSLDGQGNYGYTF

abundance: NA
j_gene: TRBJ2-7
v_gene: TRBV2
d_gene: TRBD1
CDR3nt: TGTGCCAGCAGTGGGCAGGGGGCTGGTGAGCAGTACTTC
CDR3aa: CASSGQGAGEQYF

abundance: few
j_gene: TRBJ2-7
v_gene: TRBV19
d_gene: TRBD1
CDR3nt: TGTGCCAGGAACAACCAACGTGGGACAGCGTCAAAGCAGTACTTC
CDR3aa: CARNNQRGTASKQYF

abundance: NA
j_gene: TRBJ2-2
v_gene: TRBV6-2/TRBV6-3
d_gene: TRBD2
CDR3nt: TGTGCCAGCAGTTATCAGACTAGCGCGAACACCGGGGAGCTGTTTTTT
CDR3aa: CASSYQTSANTGELFF

abundance: NA
j_gene: TRBJ1-1
v_gene: TRBV2
d_gene: TRBD1
CDR3nt: TGTGCCAGCAGTGTTGAAGGGACAGGGCCTGAAGCTTTCTTT
CDR3aa: CASSVEGTGPEAFF

abundance: few
j_gene: TRBJ2-4
v_gene: TRBV3-1/TRBV3-2
d_gene: NA
CDR3nt: TGTGCCAGCAGCCAAAGACAGGCGGTGAACATTCAGTACTTC
CDR3aa: CASSQRQAVNIQYF

abundance: NA
j_gene: TRBJ2-7
v_gene: TRBV27
d_gene: NA
CDR3nt: TGTGCCAGCAGTTTAGGCCCCTCCTACGAGCAGTACTTC
CDR3aa: CASSLGPSYEQYF

abundance: NA
j_gene: TRBJ2-7
v_gene: TRBV27
d_gene: TRBD1
CDR3nt: TGTGCCAGCAGTTCCTACCCCGGGACAGGCTCCTACGAGCAGTACTTC
CDR3aa: CASSSYPGTGSYEQYF

abundance: NA
j_gene: TRBJ2-3
v_gene: TRBV5-1
d_gene: NA
CDR3nt: TGCGCCAGCCAGCTCGTATCAGGGGAAGTAACAGATACGCAGTATTTT
CDR3aa: CASQLVSGEVTDTQYF

abundance: NA
j_gene: TRBJ2-2
v_gene: TRBV19
d_gene: TRBD2
CDR3nt: TGTGCCAGTAGTATGGGGAGGGTCAATAGCCCTGCCGGGGAGCTGTTTTTT
CDR3aa: CASSMGRVNSPAGELFF

abundance: NA
j_gene: TRBJ2-7
v_gene: TRBV19
d_gene: TRBD2
CDR3nt: TGTGCCAGTAGTTCGCGACTAGCGGGAGACTACGAGCAGTACTTC
CDR3aa: CASSSRLAGDYEQYF